This TCR beta chain was found in a study of T cell responses to AZD1222 COVID-19 vaccine. Study overall: Second-dose groups at about 4 or about 12 weeks were pooled.

Study-wide findings and caveats: Donors were chiefly white British, with a greater number of females, and clonal diversity was perhaps underestimated. Repertoire sampling was restricted to post-peak T cell response timepoints. Nearly half of spike-specific TCRs reportedly target variant regions that are unmutated in the B.1.351 and B.1.1.7 variants.

From germline, CDR1 is SQVTM and CDR2 ANQGSEA. Trimming shortened V by 2 bases and J by 7 bases, and 4 bases separated the two germline ends. The CDR3 has 10 amino acids. Worth noting for this clone: The antigen remains unidentified.

The assay was immunoSEQ multiplex PCR, and TCRdb's table has in-frame clones only and misses some. The sample gives approximately 110,000 clones, roughly 91% of which show up once; 3.5% to 5% is in the top ten. The sequence was collected from an adult in good health. The rearrangement uses TRBV29-1 and TRBJ2-3; no firm D call. Sequences were derived from peripheral blood, sampled on day 0 of AZD1222 vaccination. The CDR3 is CSVEYYTQYF. CDR3 DNA sequence: TGCAGCGTTGAATATTATACGCAGTATTTT.